This T cell receptor beta chain derives from a study of TIL therapy for anti-PD-1-resistant metastatic lung cancer. Whole-study context: Patients then received nivolumab; progressors got lymphodepletion, TIL and IL-2.

Noted time point: pre-treatment sample, taken before nivolumab and TIL therapy. The libraries were made with immunoSEQ v3. Generated by immunoSEQ multiplex PCR, the TCRdb table keeps only in-frame clones and is missing some. This table has more than 12,000 clones, about 83% appearing once. This CDR3 contains 18 residues. Germline lookup yields CDR1 SGHTS and CDR2 YDEGEE. The V and J ends lost 1 base and 7 bases, in that order; junction bases with no gene match: 10. The sequenced sample was blood, obtained at baseline. This TCR derives from a person aged 25 to 80 with non-small cell lung cancer. The chain has TRBV5-8 and TRBJ2-1; 14 bases agree with TRBD2. CDR3 bases: TGTGCCAGCAGCTTGATACTGACTAGCGGGAGGGCCGGGAATGAGCAGTTCTTC. This gives the protein CASSLILTSGRAGNEQFF.